This TCR beta chain was documented in a study of T cell repertoires in cytomegalovirus infection. Study information: Public TCR beta signatures marked donors with CMV infection and the matching HLA. Findings of the study overall: Within the response measured ex vivo, HLA-C-restricted CMV-specific TCR beta clonotypes were dominant. There were carriers of CMV plus the relevant HLA, and cumulative public TCR beta family frequency identified them.

TCRdb redid the calling of the reads with MiXCR, one entry per CDR3 protein. The sample lists some 390,000 distinct CDR3 sequences; 15% to 20% were seen once. This clonotype occurred many times. Its matching antigen is unknown. V lost 0 bases to trimming and J lost 4 bases, with 9 bases between them. CDR3 length equals 15 residues. Germline loops: CDR1 SGHTA, CDR2 FQGNSA. V is TRBV7-2 and J is TRBJ1-4; D gene uncertain. The sequence was obtained from a human donor in good health (CMV status not recorded). Some clones in this sample may be carry-over from other donors' samples. The sequencing input was PBMCs. CDR3 amino acids: CASSLARGVNEKLFF. CDR3 DNA: TGTGCCAGCAGCTTAGCTCGCGGAGTTAATGAAAAACTGTTTTTT.